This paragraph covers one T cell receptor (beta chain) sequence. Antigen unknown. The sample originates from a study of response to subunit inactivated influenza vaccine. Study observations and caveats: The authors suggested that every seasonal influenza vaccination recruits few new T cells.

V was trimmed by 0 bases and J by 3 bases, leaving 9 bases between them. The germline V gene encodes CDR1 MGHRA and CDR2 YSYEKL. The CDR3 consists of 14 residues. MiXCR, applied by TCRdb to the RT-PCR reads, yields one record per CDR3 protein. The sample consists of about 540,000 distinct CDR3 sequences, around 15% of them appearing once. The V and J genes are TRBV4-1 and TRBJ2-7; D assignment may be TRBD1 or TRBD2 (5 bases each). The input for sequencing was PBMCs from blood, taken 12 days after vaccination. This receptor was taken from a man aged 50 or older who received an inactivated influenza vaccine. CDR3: CASSQERGSYEQYF. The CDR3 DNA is TGCGCCAGCAGCCAAGAGAGGGGTAGCTACGAGCAGTACTTC.